The 13 T cell receptor beta chains below all came from one sample that was sequenced in a study of siplizumab effects on memory and regulatory T cells. Method: immunoSEQ multiplex PCR; TCRdb's copy keeps in-frame clones and lacks some. The sample holds roughly 26,000 clones, roughly 88% seen once. Sequenced: memory CD4+ T cells sorted from blood. These TCRs come from a human donor in good health.

This rearrangement joins TRBV19 to TRBJ1-2; D call uncertain. The CDR3 contains 14 residues. V shed 5 bases and J shed 4 bases, with 14 bases lying between them. Germline V lookup: CDR1 LNHDA, CDR2 SQIVND (reference sequence). CDR3 residues: CASSVDGLIYGYTF. CDR3 coding DNA: TGTGCCAGTAGTGTTGACGGTCTAATCTATGGCTACACCTTC.

The chain joins TRBV10-1 to TRBJ2-1; the match to TRBD2 covers 9 bases. The junction had 5 bases not matched to a gene; V was cut back by 0 bases and J by 8 bases. CDR3 length: 15 amino acids. Looked up from germline, CDR1 is WNHNN and CDR2 is SYGVQD (reference sequence). CDR3 in DNA: TGCGCCAGCAGTGAGTCGAGCGGGAGGAGGGATGAGCAGTTCTTC. This sequence encodes CASSESSGRRDEQFF.

CDR3 bases: TGTGCCAGCACATCTTTCAGCCTCCCCGGACAGAAGAGCTACGAGCAGTACTTC. Translation: CASTSFSLPGQKSYEQYF. V is TRBV27 and J is TRBJ2-7, with D perhaps matching TRBD1 (6 bases). The CDR3 is 18 amino acids. The V end was cut by 7 bases, the J end by 3 bases, with 28 bases between. CDR1 is MNHEY, CDR2 SMNVEV, per germline (reference sequence).

The chain recombines TRBV28 with TRBJ2-5, with TRBD2 matching 10 bases. CDR1 is MDHEN, CDR2 SYDVKM, per germline. The CDR3 sequence is 17 residues long. The V segment lost 1 base and the J segment 2 bases; nucleotides outside the gene matches: 7. CDR3 loop: CASSLLGGLAKQETQYF. The CDR3 nucleotides are TGTGCCAGCAGTTTATTAGGGGGACTAGCGAAACAAGAGACCCAGTACTTC.

The V call is TRBV30, the J call TRBJ2-7; 8 bases are shared with TRBD1. CDR1 GTSNPN and CDR2 SVGIG come from the germline V gene (reference sequence). This CDR3 has 13 amino acids. Germline trimming cut 2 bases from V and 4 bases from J; bases unmatched to any gene: 4. The CDR3 sequence: CAWSMDREYEQYF. In DNA, the CDR3 is TGTGCCTGGAGTATGGACAGGGAATACGAGCAGTACTTC.

The V call is TRBV7-8, the J call TRBJ1-3; the D is unclear. CDR1 is SGHVS and CDR2 is FQNEAQ in the germline V gene. Trimming took 5 bases from V and 1 from J, leaving 12 bases between them. There are 15 residues in the CDR3. The CDR3 spells CASSPTFTSGNTIYF. The CDR3, as DNA: TGTGCCAGCAGCCCCACTTTTACTTCTGGAAACACCATATATTTT.

The chain recombines TRBV19 with TRBJ1-4; D gene unclear. Germline CDR1 LNHDA, CDR2 SQIVND (reference sequence). The CDR3 consists of 14 residues. Trimming took off 8 bases at V and 3 bases at J, with 13 bases between the two ends. The CDR3 is CASQVPGPNEKLFF. The DNA of the CDR3 is TGTGCCAGTCAAGTGCCAGGACCTAATGAAAAACTGTTTTTT. Together with reference TRBV19 and TRBJ1-4, the CDR3 gives the full variable domain: DGGITQSPKYLFRKEGQNVTLSCEQNLNHDAMYWYRQDPGQGLRLIYYSQIVNDFQKGDIAEGYSVSREKKESFPLTVTSAQKNPTAFYLCASQVPGPNEKLFFGSGTQLSVL.

The chain employs TRBV7-2 and TRBJ1-1; D is ambiguous. The ends were cut back, 5 bases at V and 1 base at J, with 5 bases in the middle. This CDR3 is built from 12 residues. Germline-derived CDR1 and CDR2 are SGHTA and FQGNSA. The CDR3 here is CASSHGNTEAFF. In DNA form, the CDR3 reads TGTGCCAGCAGCCACGGGAACACTGAAGCTTTCTTT.

This clone was found once. The chain recombines TRBV30 with TRBJ2-1; 7 bases map to TRBD2. Germline values: CDR1 GTSNPN, CDR2 SVGIG (reference sequence). The CDR3 extends over 13 amino acids. Unmatched junction bases numbered 4, after V lost 2 bases and J lost 6 bases. The CDR3 here is CAWSNGRINEQFF. CDR3 coding DNA: TGTGCCTGGAGTAACGGGAGGATCAATGAGCAGTTCTTC. Using reference TRBV30 and TRBJ2-1 for the parts outside the CDR3, the full variable domain is SQTIHQWPATLVQPVGSPLSLECTVEGTSNPNLYWYRQAAGRGLQLLFYSVGIGQISSEVPQNLSASRPQDRQFILSSKKLLLSDSGFYLCAWSNGRINEQFFGPGTRLTVL.

The chain links TRBV5-6 to TRBJ1-5, with a weak D call TRBD1 (6 bases). The CDR3 has 16 residues. The V and J ends lost 1 base and 2 bases respectively, with 13 bases between them. Germline CDR1 reads SGHDT; CDR2 reads YYEEEE. CDR3 in DNA: TGTGCCAGCAGCTTGTCCATGGGGGCACGCAATCAGCCCCAGCATTTT. Translating gives CASSLSMGARNQPQHF.

This clone was observed a handful of times. The CDR3 nucleotides read TGTGCCAGCAGCTCTCTCTGGGGACGGGACTCTGGAAACACCATATATTTT. As protein: CASSSLWGRDSGNTIYF. The rearrangement links TRBV11-3 to TRBJ1-3; a weak D match, TRBD1 (5 bases). The germline gives CDR1 SGHNT, CDR2 YENEEA. V was pared by 4 bases and J by 0 bases, with 16 bases between. This CDR3 contains 17 residues.

V is TRBV10-3 and J is TRBJ2-1, with 8 bases aligning to TRBD2. V gave up 11 bases and J gave up 9 bases; unmatched junction bases: 15. CDR3 length: 14 residues. Germline V CDR1 and CDR2: ENHRY, SYGVKD. In DNA, the CDR3 is TGTGCCGCCCGCGGGGGAGCGGGAGTAGGTGAGCAGTTCTTC. Translated: CAARGGAGVGEQFF.

The table lists this clone with a few counts. The chain uses TRBV4-1 and TRBJ1-2, with D possibly matching TRBD1 (6 bases). Germline CDR1 is MGHRA and CDR2 is YSYEKL. This CDR3 contains 17 residues. Trimming left V 2 bases short and J 4 bases short, with 20 bases between. This CDR3 is CASSQPWAGARGYGYTF. CDR3 bases: TGCGCCAGCAGCCAACCCTGGGCGGGGGCGCGGGGCTATGGCTACACCTTC.